The entry below describes one T cell receptor (beta chain). TCRdb keeps only in-frame clones here, not all; method: immunoSEQ multiplex PCR. The sample has roughly 1,100,000 clones; approximately 72% are singletons. Trimming at V came to 4 bases and at J to 2 bases, leaving 8 bases not matched to a gene. Germline lookup yields CDR1 KGHSH and CDR2 LQKENI. The CDR3 totals 17 residues. This specimen belongs to a study of shared clonotypes between healthy human individuals. The chain uses TRBV18 and TRBJ2-7; TRBD2 matches at 13 bases. This sequence was found in a man aged 18-30 years in good health. The sequencing input was memory CD4+ T cells sorted from blood. Regarding subset: CD45RA-negative fraction. CDR3 sequence reads: CASSRKGLAGATYEQYF. The CDR3 DNA reads TGTGCCAGCTCACGAAAAGGACTAGCGGGGGCAACCTACGAGCAGTACTTC.